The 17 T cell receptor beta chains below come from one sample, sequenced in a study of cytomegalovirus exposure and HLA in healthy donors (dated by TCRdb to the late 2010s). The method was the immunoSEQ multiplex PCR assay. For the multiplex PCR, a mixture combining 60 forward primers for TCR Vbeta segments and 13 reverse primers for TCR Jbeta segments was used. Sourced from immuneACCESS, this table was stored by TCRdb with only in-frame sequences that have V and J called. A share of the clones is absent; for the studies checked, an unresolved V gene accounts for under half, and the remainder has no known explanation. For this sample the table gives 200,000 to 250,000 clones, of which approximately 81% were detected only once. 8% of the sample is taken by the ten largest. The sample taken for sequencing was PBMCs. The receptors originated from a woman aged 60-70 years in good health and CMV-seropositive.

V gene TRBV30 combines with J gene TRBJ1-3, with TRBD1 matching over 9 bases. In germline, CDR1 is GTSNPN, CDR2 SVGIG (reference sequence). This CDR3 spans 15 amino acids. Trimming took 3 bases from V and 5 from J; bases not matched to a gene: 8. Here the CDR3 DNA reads TGTGCCTGGAGGGACCGGACAGGGGCCAGAAACACCATATATTTT. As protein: CAWRDRTGARNTIYF.

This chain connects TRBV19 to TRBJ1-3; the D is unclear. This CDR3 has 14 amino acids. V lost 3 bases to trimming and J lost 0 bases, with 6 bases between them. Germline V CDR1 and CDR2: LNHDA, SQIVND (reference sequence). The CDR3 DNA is TGTGCCAGTAGTATTGGCACCTCTGGAAACACCATATATTTT. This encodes CASSIGTSGNTIYF.

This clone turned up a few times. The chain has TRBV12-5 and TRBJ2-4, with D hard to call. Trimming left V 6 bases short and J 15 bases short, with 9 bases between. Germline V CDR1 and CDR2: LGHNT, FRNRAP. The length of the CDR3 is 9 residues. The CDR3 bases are TGTGCTAGTGGGGAGTTATGGTACTTC. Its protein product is CASGELWYF.

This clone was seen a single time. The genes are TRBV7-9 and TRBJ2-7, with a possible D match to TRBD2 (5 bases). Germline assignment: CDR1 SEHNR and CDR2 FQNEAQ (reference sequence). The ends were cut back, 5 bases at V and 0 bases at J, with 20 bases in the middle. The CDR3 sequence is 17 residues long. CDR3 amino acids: CASSPFQGGSSSYEQYF. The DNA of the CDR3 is TGTGCCAGCAGCCCCTTCCAAGGCGGGTCGAGCTCCTACGAGCAGTACTTC.

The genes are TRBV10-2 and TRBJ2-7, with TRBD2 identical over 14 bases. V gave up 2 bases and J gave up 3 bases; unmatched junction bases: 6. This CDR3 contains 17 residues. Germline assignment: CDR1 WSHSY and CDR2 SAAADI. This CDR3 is CASSEGLAGGPIYEQYF. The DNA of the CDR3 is TGCGCCAGCAGTGAGGGACTAGCGGGAGGACCTATCTACGAGCAGTACTTC.

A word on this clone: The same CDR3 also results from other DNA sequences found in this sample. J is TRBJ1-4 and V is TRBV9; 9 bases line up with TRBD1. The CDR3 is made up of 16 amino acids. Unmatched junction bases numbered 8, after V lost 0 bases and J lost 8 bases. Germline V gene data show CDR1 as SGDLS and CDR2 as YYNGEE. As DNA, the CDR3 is TGTGCCAGCAGCGTAGATTCGGGACAGGGAGGGGAAAAACTGTTTTTT. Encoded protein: CASSVDSGQGGEKLFF.

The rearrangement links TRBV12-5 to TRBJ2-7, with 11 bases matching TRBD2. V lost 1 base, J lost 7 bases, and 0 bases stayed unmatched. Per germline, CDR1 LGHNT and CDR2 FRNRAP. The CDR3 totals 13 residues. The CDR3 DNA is TGTGCTAGTGGTTTGGGACTAGCGGGGGAGCAGTACTTC. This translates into CASGLGLAGEQYF.

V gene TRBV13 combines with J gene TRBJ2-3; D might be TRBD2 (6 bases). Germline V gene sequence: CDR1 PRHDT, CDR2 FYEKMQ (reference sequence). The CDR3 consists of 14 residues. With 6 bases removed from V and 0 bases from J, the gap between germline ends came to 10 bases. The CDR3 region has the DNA TGTGCCAGCAGGGAGGGAGTTAGCACAGATACGCAGTATTTT. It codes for CASREGVSTDTQYF.

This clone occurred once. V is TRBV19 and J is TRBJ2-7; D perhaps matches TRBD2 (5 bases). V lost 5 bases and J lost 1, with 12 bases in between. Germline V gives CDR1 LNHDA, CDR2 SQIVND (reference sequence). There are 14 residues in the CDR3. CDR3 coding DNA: TGTGCCAGTAGTCTCCTCAGCGGATCCTACGAGCAGTACTTC. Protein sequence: CASSLLSGSYEQYF.

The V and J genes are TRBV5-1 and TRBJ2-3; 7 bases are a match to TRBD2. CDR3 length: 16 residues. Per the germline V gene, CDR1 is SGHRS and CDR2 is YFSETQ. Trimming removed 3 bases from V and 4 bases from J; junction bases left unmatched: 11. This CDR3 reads CASSWPSASGSDTQYF. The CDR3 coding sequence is TGCGCCAGCAGCTGGCCCTCCGCTAGCGGTTCAGATACGCAGTATTTT.

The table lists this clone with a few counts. The DNA for the CDR3 is TGCAGCGTTGAAGTCGTGGGGGGGCGTTGGGTTTACCACGAGCAGTACTTC. This encodes CSVEVVGGRWVYHEQYF. The gene calls are TRBV29-1 and TRBJ2-7; perhaps TRBD2 as D (7 bases). The V end lost 1 base, the J end lost 5 bases, and 24 bases lay between the germline ends. The CDR3 contains 17 residues. Germline-derived CDR1 and CDR2 are SQVTM and ANQGSEA.

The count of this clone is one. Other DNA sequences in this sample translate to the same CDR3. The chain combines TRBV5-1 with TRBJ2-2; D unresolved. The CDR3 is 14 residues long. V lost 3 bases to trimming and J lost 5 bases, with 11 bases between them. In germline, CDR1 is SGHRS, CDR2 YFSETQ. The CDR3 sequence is CASSSTLATGELFF. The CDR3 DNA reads TGCGCCAGCAGCTCAACCTTAGCAACCGGGGAGCTGTTTTTT.

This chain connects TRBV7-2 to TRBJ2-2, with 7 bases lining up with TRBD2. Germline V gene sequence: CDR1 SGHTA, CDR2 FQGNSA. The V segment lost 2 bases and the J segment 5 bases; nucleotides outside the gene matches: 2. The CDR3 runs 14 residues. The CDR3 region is CASSLWGGTGELFF. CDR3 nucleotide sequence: TGTGCCAGCAGCTTATGGGGGGGAACCGGGGAGCTGTTTTTT.

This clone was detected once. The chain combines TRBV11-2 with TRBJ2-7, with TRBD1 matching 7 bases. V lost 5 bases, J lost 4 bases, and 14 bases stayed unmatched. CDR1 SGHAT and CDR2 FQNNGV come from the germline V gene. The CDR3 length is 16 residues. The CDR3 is CASSPVFSGQQYEQYF. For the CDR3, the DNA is TGTGCCAGCAGCCCGGTTTTTTCGGGACAGCAGTACGAGCAGTACTTC.

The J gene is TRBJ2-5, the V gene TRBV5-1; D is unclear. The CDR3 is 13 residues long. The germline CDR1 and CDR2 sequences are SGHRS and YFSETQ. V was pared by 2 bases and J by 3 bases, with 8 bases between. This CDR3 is CASSFSYKETQYF. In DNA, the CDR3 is TGCGCCAGCAGCTTCTCGTACAAAGAGACCCAGTACTTC.

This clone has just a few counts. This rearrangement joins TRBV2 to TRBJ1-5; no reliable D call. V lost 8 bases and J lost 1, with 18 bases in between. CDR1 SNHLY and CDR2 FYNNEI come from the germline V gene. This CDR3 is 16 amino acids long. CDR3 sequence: CASSTKRQSSNQPQHF. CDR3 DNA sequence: TGTGCCAGCTCAACGAAGCGGCAGTCAAGCAATCAGCCCCAGCATTTT.

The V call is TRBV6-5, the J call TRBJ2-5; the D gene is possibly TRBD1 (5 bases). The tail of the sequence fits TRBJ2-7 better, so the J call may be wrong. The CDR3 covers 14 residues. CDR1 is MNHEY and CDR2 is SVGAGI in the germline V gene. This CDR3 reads CASSPLVGLNEQYF. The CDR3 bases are TGTGCCAGCAGTCCCTTAGTGGGGCTTAACGAGCAGTACTTC.